This TCR beta chain originates from a study of shared clonotypes between healthy human individuals. Study-level information: Per-donor plates numbered three CD4 naive, three CD4 memory, two CD8 naive and one CD8 memory.

Germline CDR1 and CDR2: SNHLY and FYNNEI. The CDR3 contains 13 residues. On sorted subsets, replicate PCRs used 150 to 250 ng DNA, or tens of thousands of T cell genomes. This table comes from immunoSEQ multiplex PCR, and its TCRdb copy is limited to in-frame clones, with some not included. The repertoire consists of 950,000 to 1,200,000 clones, with roughly 80% occurring once and the leading ten covering roughly 0.83%. The donors were adults (healthy and HIV-negative) with no recent acute infections or vaccinations. The TCR sequence derives from a man aged 18-30 years in good health. Some clones in this sample may be carry-over from other donors' samples. This chain connects TRBV2 to TRBJ2-5; D gene uncertain. The assigned J gene may be wrong: the sequence end matches TRBJ2-7 better. The sequencing sample was made of memory CD4+ T cells from PBMCs. This sample's subset: CD45RA-negative fraction. CDR3 amino acids: CASSDVRSYEQYF. CDR3 DNA sequence: TGTGCCAGCAGTGACGTTCGCTCCTACGAGCAGTACTTC.